This T cell receptor (beta chain) is drawn from a study of post-analysis software for immune sequencing data. Unique molecular identifiers had been added to the TCR beta cDNA libraries. The authors obtained 400,000 to 600,000 cDNA molecules from roughly 1 to 10 million T cells. TCRdb called the PCR reads again in MiXCR, with one record for every CDR3 protein. The sample shows 650,000 to 850,000 distinct CDR3 sequences, about 50% of them seen only once. This clonotype came up a few times. Its specificity is not known. Notes on the study in general: Controls significantly exceeded multiple sclerosis patients in normalized Chao1 diversity. When the samples were clustered directly with F measure, those that had been prepared in the same batch showed strong co-clustering. The study found TRBV5-6, TRBV5-1 and TRBV20-1 among roughly 5 TRBV segments more frequent in patients than controls.

Looked up from germline, CDR1 is SQVTM and CDR2 is ANQGSEA. With 1 base clipped from V and 3 bases from J, the junction kept 5 bases outside the gene matches. The CDR3 length is 14 residues. The sequence was obtained from a girl aged 5 to 17 with multiple sclerosis. The rearrangement joins TRBV29-1 to TRBJ2-5, with 7 bases aligning to TRBD1. The sample comprised blood. Here the CDR3 reads CSVEAGQAKETQYF. In DNA form, the CDR3 reads TGCAGCGTTGAAGCAGGACAGGCCAAAGAGACCCAGTACTTC.